Below, 26 T cell receptor beta chains from the same sample are listed, as sequenced in a study of early T cells in non-severe SARS-CoV-2 infection (dated by TCRdb to the early 2020s). The library was built by means of 5' RACE. TCRdb records NextSeq 500 as the sequencer. Through fastp at Q25 and MiXCR, TCRdb rebuilt clones from the public reads, retaining in-frame beta chains. Identical CDR3 proteins give one entry, which carries the most common genes and DNA. This sample holds roughly 58,000 distinct CDR3 sequences; roughly an eighth were observed only once. The ten top clones hold under 1.5% of the sample. The sequenced sample consisted of whole blood. Receptors originate from an adult who was a healthcare worker with PCR-confirmed SARS-CoV-2 infection or an uninfected control (not recorded which).

Comment on this clonotype: Given a much more abundant clone one base away, this may be a read error. The rearrangement joins TRBV6-5 to TRBJ2-5, with D unclear. CDR1 and CDR2 from the germline V gene are MNHEY and SVGAGI. The V end lost 9 bases, the J end lost 4 bases, and 21 bases lay between the germline ends. The CDR3 is 15 residues long. CDR3 amino acids: CASYPVVGTPETQYF. The CDR3 nucleotides are TGTGCCAGTTATCCCGTGGTTGGAACCCCAGAGACCCAGTACTTC.

This clonotype was seen only a few times. V is TRBV2 and J is TRBJ1-1, with 8 bases identical to TRBD1. From germline, CDR1 is SNHLY and CDR2 FYNNEI. The CDR3 runs to 14 residues. V lost 5 bases, J lost 4 bases, and 6 bases stayed unmatched. CDR3 DNA: TGTGCCAGCAGTCGACAGGGGCGAGTCACTGAAGCTTTCTTT. This translates into CASSRQGRVTEAFF.

J is TRBJ1-6 and V is TRBV12-3 or TRBV12-4; the D is unclear. The CDR3 runs 13 residues. The V end lost 3 bases, the J end lost 11 bases, and 11 bases lay between the germline ends. CDR3: CASSLGISPPLHF. CDR3 DNA sequence: TGTGCCAGCAGTTTGGGGATCTCACCACCCCTCCACTTT.

This chain uses TRBV6-5 with TRBJ1-4; D remains ambiguous. Germline V gene sequence: CDR1 MNHEY, CDR2 SVGAGI. CDR3 length: 13 amino acids. Trimming removed 6 bases at V and 5 bases at J, with 10 bases between. The DNA of the CDR3 is TGTGCCAGCAGACTACAGAGGAATGAAAAACTGTTTTTT. It specifies CASRLQRNEKLFF.

This chain connects TRBV3-1 to TRBJ2-3; a weak D match, TRBD2 (6 bases). The CDR3 is 17 residues long. Germline CDR1 is LGHDT and CDR2 is YNNKEL (reference sequence). Trimming removed 1 base from V and 1 base from J, with 15 bases in between. The CDR3 bases are TGTGCCAGCAGCCAAGCGGTGAGGAGGGATGGCACAGATACGCAGTATTTT. Translating gives CASSQAVRRDGTDTQYF.

This clonotype has a count of ten or more. J is TRBJ2-2 and V is TRBV7-8; TRBD2 agrees at 11 bases. Germline loops: CDR1 SGHVS, CDR2 FQNEAQ. The V and J ends lost 8 bases and 3 bases, in that order; junction bases with no gene match: 17. The CDR3 runs 19 residues. CDR3 protein: CASSQVASGGTTYTGELFF. Written as DNA, the CDR3 is TGTGCCAGCTCCCAAGTGGCTAGCGGGGGGACGACATACACCGGGGAGCTGTTTTTT.

The rearrangement links TRBV3-1 to TRBJ1-6, with 7 bases fitting TRBD1. The CDR3 loop spans 17 amino acids. V was pared by 0 bases and J by 9 bases, with 11 bases of the junction left unmatched. The germline CDR1 and CDR2 sequences are LGHDT and YNNKEL (reference sequence). CDR3 nucleotides: TGTGCCAGCAGCCAAGATATTCGGAACAGGGGTGGTTCACCCCTCCACTTT. It yields the protein CASSQDIRNRGGSPLHF.

This clonotype was observed at least ten times. This chain uses TRBV30 with TRBJ2-7; 11 bases map to TRBD2. Germline trimming cut 0 bases from V and 4 bases from J; bases unmatched to any gene: 5. Germline V CDR1 and CDR2: GTSNPN, SVGIG (reference sequence). The CDR3 has 15 amino acids. DNA of the CDR3: TGTGCCTGGAGTGTACCTAGCGGGGGGCTTTACGAGCAGTACTTC. Translated: CAWSVPSGGLYEQYF.

Many counts were recorded for this clonotype. The chain couples TRBV9 to TRBJ1-3; 7 positions agree with TRBD1. The CDR3 loop spans 16 amino acids. V trimming: 3 bases; J trimming: 0 bases; junction bases outside the gene matches: 6. Germline lookup yields CDR1 SGDLS and CDR2 YYNGEE. This CDR3 reads CASSAGQVNSGNTIYF. In nucleotides, the CDR3 is TGTGCCAGCAGCGCCGGACAGGTCAACTCTGGAAACACCATATATTTT.

This clonotype was seen at least ten times. This rearrangement joins TRBV6-6 to TRBJ1-6; 9 nucleotides line up with TRBD1. After removal of 5 bases from V and 9 bases from J, the junction contained 8 bases not matched to a gene. The CDR3 loop spans 15 amino acids. Germline V lookup: CDR1 MNHNY, CDR2 SVGAGI (reference sequence). Written as DNA, the CDR3 is TGTGCCAGCAGTATCGAACAGGGGGCAGGTTCACCCCTCCACTTT. Translation: CASSIEQGAGSPLHF.

The chain couples TRBV20-1 to TRBJ2-7; 7 nucleotides align to TRBD1. CDR3 length: 13 amino acids. V lost 5 bases to trimming and J lost 4 bases; unmatched junction nucleotides: 8. From germline, CDR1 is DFQATT and CDR2 SNEGSKA (reference sequence). The CDR3 loop is CSAARDRWYEQYF. Written as DNA, the CDR3 is TGCAGTGCTGCCCGGGACAGATGGTACGAGCAGTACTTC.

This clonotype appeared many times. This chain joins TRBV10-3 and TRBJ1-1; 9 bases fit TRBD1. CDR3 length equals 16 residues. The V gene end was trimmed by 7 bases and the J gene end by 2 bases; junction bases not matched to a gene: 11. The germline V gene encodes CDR1 ENHRY and CDR2 SYGVKD. CDR3 nucleotides: TGTGCCATCAAGGGACAGGGAGTAGGGGGAAACACTGAAGCTTTCTTT. It codes for CAIKGQGVGGNTEAFF.

This clonotype has just a few counts. The rearrangement joins TRBV7-2 to TRBJ2-1; maybe TRBD2 (7 bases). Germline V CDR1 and CDR2: SGHTA, FQGNSA. V was pared by 4 bases and J by 8 bases, with 18 bases between. CDR3 length: 15 residues. The CDR3 nucleotides read TGTGCCAGCAGCTCGCGACGACGGGGGGCCTATGAGCAGTTCTTC. Amino acids: CASSSRRRGAYEQFF.

The rearrangement joins TRBV28 to TRBJ2-5; TRBD1 matches at 8 bases. The germline V gene encodes CDR1 MDHEN and CDR2 SYDVKM. This CDR3 spans 15 amino acids. V trimming: 2 bases; J trimming: 1 base; junction bases outside the gene matches: 3. CDR3 sequence reads: CASSLGDRSQETQYF. The DNA for the CDR3 is TGTGCCAGCAGTTTAGGGGACAGGAGCCAAGAGACCCAGTACTTC.

The sample holds many counts of this clonotype. The chain employs TRBV5-1 and TRBJ2-1; 7 nucleotides line up with TRBD2. The CDR3 is made up of 14 amino acids. Germline V gives CDR1 SGHRS, CDR2 YFSETQ. V shed 0 bases, J shed 7 bases, and the junction held 4 bases outside the gene matches. DNA for the CDR3: TGCGCCAGCAGCTTGGATAGCGGGTGGAATGAGCAGTTCTTC. Its translation is CASSLDSGWNEQFF.

The sample holds many counts of this clonotype. V and J are TRBV9 and TRBJ2-1, with TRBD2 matching 13 bases. The CDR3 has 17 amino acids. CDR1 SGDLS and CDR2 YYNGEE come from the germline V gene. Trimming took 4 bases from V and 7 from J; bases not matched to a gene: 11. CDR3 in amino acids: CASSPNPGLAGKNEQFF. The CDR3 nucleotides read TGTGCCAGCAGCCCCAACCCGGGACTAGCGGGGAAAAATGAGCAGTTCTTC.

The chain carries TRBV20-1 and TRBJ2-3; perhaps TRBD2 as D (7 bases). V lost 3 bases to trimming and J lost 6 bases, with 13 bases between them. Germline lookup yields CDR1 DFQATT and CDR2 SNEGSKA (reference sequence). This CDR3 is 13 amino acids long. The CDR3 bases are TGCAGTGCTAGGGGGGGGCTCGTGGATACGCAGTATTTT. It translates to CSARGGLVDTQYF.

This clonotype has only a few counts. The chain employs TRBV10-1 and TRBJ2-5, with 12 positions matching TRBD2. CDR3 length: 19 residues. Germline CDR1 reads WNHNN; CDR2 reads SYGVQD (reference sequence). Germline trimming cut 4 bases from V and 2 bases from J; bases unmatched to any gene: 14. The DNA of the CDR3 is TGCGCCAGCAGTGGTGGGACGGTGACTAGCGGGGGCTCTCAAGAGACCCAGTACTTC. Its protein product is CASSGGTVTSGGSQETQYF.

The chain is built from TRBV9 and TRBJ2-1, with TRBD2 as a possible D gene (6 bases). This CDR3 contains 15 residues. Germline V lookup: CDR1 SGDLS, CDR2 YYNGEE. Trimming left V 0 bases short and J 2 bases short, with 9 bases between. CDR3 coding DNA: TGTGCCAGCAGCGTAGGGAGGGAAACCTACAATGAGCAGTTCTTC. As protein: CASSVGRETYNEQFF.

V gene TRBV3-1 combines with J gene TRBJ2-4; D possibly corresponds to TRBD1 (6 bases). Germline V lookup: CDR1 LGHDT, CDR2 YNNKEL (reference sequence). This CDR3 is built from 15 residues. V lost 0 bases and J 4 bases, leaving 10 bases between the germline ends. CDR3 amino acids: CASSQEGTLKNIQYF. CDR3 DNA sequence: TGTGCCAGCAGCCAAGAGGGGACACTTAAAAACATTCAGTACTTC.

This clonotype was picked up many times. This sequence joins TRBV29-1 and TRBJ1-4, with a weak D call TRBD1 (5 bases). The CDR3 has 13 amino acids. V was trimmed by 7 bases and J by 0 bases, leaving 9 bases between them. Germline assignment: CDR1 SQVTM and CDR2 ANQGSEA. In DNA, the CDR3 is TGCAGCGCTGGACATGCAACTAATGAAAAACTGTTTTTT. Amino acids: CSAGHATNEKLFF.

Ten or more counts support this clonotype. This chain links TRBV29-1 with TRBJ2-3; TRBD1 or TRBD2 may be the D gene (5 bases each). CDR3 length equals 13 residues. Germline V gene data show CDR1 as SQVTM and CDR2 as ANQGSEA. The V end lost 4 bases, the J end lost 0 bases, and 8 bases lay between the germline ends. The CDR3 region is CSVGRDSTDTQYF. CDR3 DNA sequence: TGCAGCGTTGGAAGGGACAGCACAGATACGCAGTATTTT.

This clonotype was found many times. This chain links TRBV5-5 with TRBJ1-1; D not certain. The germline V gene encodes CDR1 SGHKS and CDR2 YYEKEE (reference sequence). With 4 bases removed from V and 1 base from J, the gap between germline ends came to 8 bases. The CDR3 consists of 13 residues. The CDR3 sequence: CASSTQPNTEAFF. The CDR3 bases are TGTGCCAGCAGCACACAGCCGAACACTGAAGCTTTCTTT.

This clonotype was seen a handful of times. The rearrangement joins TRBV6-1 to TRBJ1-5; 7 nucleotides align to TRBD1. V gave up 2 bases and J gave up 3 bases; unmatched junction bases: 10. CDR3 size: 17 residues. The germline V gene has CDR1 MNHNS and CDR2 SASEGT. The CDR3 reads CASSEILTGTFNQPQHF. In nucleotides, the CDR3 is TGTGCCAGCAGTGAAATTTTGACAGGGACTTTCAATCAGCCCCAGCATTTT.

This clonotype was recorded at least ten times. This sequence joins TRBV5-1 and TRBJ2-2; D uncertain. CDR3 length: 14 amino acids. From germline, CDR1 is SGHRS and CDR2 YFSETQ. Trimming removed 1 base from V and 3 bases from J, with 7 bases in between. As DNA, the CDR3 is TGCGCCAGCAGCTTGCGGAGCGACACCGGGGAGCTGTTTTTT. This encodes CASSLRSDTGELFF.

Comments on this clonotype: The junction differs from germline at one of its ends, possibly a read error. This sequence joins TRBV11-2 and TRBJ2-7; D possibly matches TRBD1 or TRBD2 (5 bases each). CDR3 size: 14 residues. Germline V lookup: CDR1 SGHAT, CDR2 FQNNGV. In DNA, the CDR3 is TGTGCCACCAGCTTCGTCGGGACGAACTACGAGCAGTACTTC. Translated: CATSFVGTNYEQYF.